This entry is about one T cell receptor beta chain. Its antigen is undetermined. This sample was taken from a study of identical twins. Findings of the study overall: Clonotypes of the beta chain that were abundant in cord blood carried fewer insertions (memory repertoires showed none). Models underestimated out-of-frame TCR alpha sharing in monozygotic twins.

V lost 6 bases, J lost 8 bases, and 13 bases lay in between. The CDR3 contains 13 residues. cDNA carried unique molecular identifiers, and a universal primer site was added by template switching. TCRdb itself ran the 5' RACE reads through MiXCR, one entry per CDR3 protein. The sample yields roughly 1,500,000 distinct CDR3 sequences, less than 35% seen once. The clonotype originates from a newborn girl in good health. The sample taken for sequencing was cord blood. The chain links TRBV12-3 or TRBV12-4 to TRBJ2-2; D possibly corresponds to TRBD2 (6 bases). CDR3: CASSLPGRGELFF. The DNA for the CDR3 is TGTGCCAGCAGCCTACCTGGGAGGGGGGAGCTGTTTTTT.